Listed here is a single T cell receptor (beta chain). The authors' processing: Reference gene primer amplification in the assay estimated nucleated cell counts. Some clones are missing from TCRdb's copy, which holds only in-frame ones; the method was immunoSEQ multiplex PCR. That table furnishes V, J and clone size, whereas the DNA furnished D and trimming. The sample contains roughly 160,000 clones, 60% to 85% of which appear only once. These data come from a study of blood T cell repertoires in COVID-19. As for the study in general: Nucleic acid was either cDNA or gDNA, and it came from T cells, B-cell-depleted T cells, or PBMCs.

The CDR3 covers 13 residues. Germline CDR1 is SGHDT and CDR2 is YYEEEE. The ends were cut back, 4 bases at V and 7 bases at J, with 15 bases in the middle. Seattle cases were enrolled at active infection and followed longitudinally. Sequenced sample: peripheral blood. The rearrangement joins TRBV5-6 to TRBJ2-7; D is undetermined. This receptor was obtained from a woman aged 60-75 years with COVID-19, enrolled during active disease. The CDR3 region is CASSHTVKFEQYF. In DNA form, the CDR3 reads TGTGCCAGCAGCCACACCGTTAAATTTGAGCAGTACTTC.